The clone carrying this T cell receptor (beta chain) was found a few times. Its target is not known. The CDR3 length is 15 residues. The sample comes from a study of Ad26.COV2.S vaccination and SARS-CoV-2 variants. Study outcomes and limitations: It was found that vaccine and placebo recipients had similar non-spike TCR breadth. The TCR breadth and depth analyses may have produced an underestimate of total T cell responses.

Treatment here: 19 received Ad26.COV2.S at low or high dose, single or two shots; about 5 received placebo; per-sample allocation not given. Vaccine and placebo recipients were sampled on day 63 after the first injection. The study used a vaccine consisting of an Ad26 vector that expressed Wuhan-strain SARS-CoV-2 spike. Libraries were prepared by immunoSEQ multiplex PCR; TCRdb keeps only in-frame clonotypes and omits some of them. The repertoire holds about 400,000 clones, with about 80% as singletons. The chain has TRBV21-1 and TRBJ1-2. TRBV21-1 is noted as a pseudogene. This TCR derives from a person aged 18-65 years who received the Ad26.COV2.S COVID-19 vaccine or a placebo. This sample comprised peripheral blood, obtained in a trial of Ad26.COV2.S vaccine versus placebo. CDR3 sequence (DNA): TGTGCCAGCAGCAAAAGGGATAGGACTAACTATGGCTACACCTTC. Protein product: CASSKRDRTNYGYTF.